The clone carrying this T cell receptor beta chain was seen a few times. Its antigen is undetermined. Other nucleotide sequences from this sample produce the same CDR3. The sample is drawn from a study of beta chain features in type 1 diabetes. Reverse transcribing all isolated RNA meant expressed TCRB transcripts were sequenced. TCRdb's table, derived via immunoSEQ multiplex PCR, lists solely in-frame clones and lacks some. The table records about 660,000 clones, roughly 13% of them present only once. Germline assignment: CDR1 SGHTA and CDR2 FQGNSA. This CDR3 has 12 amino acids. V lost 3 bases and J 3 bases, leaving 3 bases between the germline ends. Findings and caveats of the study: TCRB CDR3s were moderately but significantly shorter in Type 1 diabetes patients in all four CD4+ subsets. Insertions at VDJ junctions were less frequent in type 1 diabetes patients. These patients also deleted more nucleotides at the same junctions.

The sequenced sample was naive CD4+ T cells from blood. The chain has TRBV7-2 and TRBJ1-5; no clear D. This TCR was recovered from a man aged 18-30 years with type 1 diabetes. CDR3 loop: CASSFNNQPQHF. In DNA form, the CDR3 reads TGTGCCAGCAGCTTCAACAATCAGCCCCAGCATTTT.